This T cell receptor beta chain was sequenced during a study of CD8 T cells in ankylosing spondylitis. Broader study findings: A TCR beta motif made of several highly homologous variants seemed typical of ankylosing spondylitis blood. Significantly higher representation of disease-linked clones was reported for matched ankylosing spondylitis synovial fluid.

The germline V gene encodes CDR1 SGHRS and CDR2 YFSETQ. The V gene lost 3 bases and the J gene lost 5 bases, with 17 bases spanning the gap. CDR3 length: 15 residues. Preparation of TCR beta libraries was done by quantitative 5'-RACE with molecular barcodes. TCRdb used MiXCR to reprocess the 5' RACE reads, holding one entry per CDR3 protein. The sample carries about 460,000 distinct CDR3 sequences, under 5.5% recorded once. This clonotype was counted ten times or more. Its matching antigen is unknown. This clonotype originated in a male donor with ankylosing spondylitis. The chain combines TRBV5-1 with TRBJ1-1; D unclear. The source material was blood, either unsorted or a sorted T cell fraction (not recorded which). CDR3 DNA sequence: TGCGCCAGCAGCTCACTCGTAGGTCGAGAAACTGAAGCTTTCTTT. Encoded protein: CASSSLVGRETEAFF. Filled out from reference TRBV5-1 and TRBJ1-1, the complete variable domain reads KAGVTQTPRYLIKTRGQQVTLSCSPISGHRSVSWYQQTPGQGLQFLFEYFSETQRNKGNFPGRFSGRQFSNSRSEMNVSTLELGDSALYLCASSSLVGRETEAFFGQGTRLTVV.